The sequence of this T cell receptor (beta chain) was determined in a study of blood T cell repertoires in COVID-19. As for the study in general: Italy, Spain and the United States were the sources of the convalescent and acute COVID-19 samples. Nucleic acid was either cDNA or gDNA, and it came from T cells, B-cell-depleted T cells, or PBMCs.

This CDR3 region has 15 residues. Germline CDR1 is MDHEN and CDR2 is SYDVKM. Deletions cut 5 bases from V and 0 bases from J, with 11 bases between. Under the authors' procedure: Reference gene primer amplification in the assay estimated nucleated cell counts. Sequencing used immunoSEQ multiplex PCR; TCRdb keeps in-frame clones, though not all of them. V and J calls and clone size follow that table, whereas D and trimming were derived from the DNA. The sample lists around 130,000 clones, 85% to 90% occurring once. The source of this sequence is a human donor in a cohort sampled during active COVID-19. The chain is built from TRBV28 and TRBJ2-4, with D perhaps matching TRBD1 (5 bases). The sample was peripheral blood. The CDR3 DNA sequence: TGTGCCAGCAGTCCCCAGGGTATAGCCAAAAACATTCAGTACTTC. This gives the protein CASSPQGIAKNIQYF.